The 24 T cell receptor beta chains given below trace back to one sample, sequenced in a study of identical twins. TCRdb fed the 5' RACE reads into MiXCR, producing one record per CDR3 protein. The data show just over 450,000 distinct CDR3 sequences, 12% to 15% seen once. This same sample was also taken into another study, of yellow fever vaccine responses in identical twins.

Sequencing used CD4+ T cells sorted from blood. The source is a woman aged 18-30 years in good health.

This clonotype has a count of ten or more. This sequence joins TRBV10-3 and TRBJ2-6, with 12 positions matching TRBD1. This CDR3 has 15 residues. CDR1 and CDR2 (germline): ENHRY, SYGVKD. Trimming cost V 11 bases and J 2 bases; bases outside gene matches: 4. The DNA for the CDR3 is TGTGCCGCCGGGACAGGGGGCACTGGGGCCAACGTCCTGACTTTC. It is translated as CAAGTGGTGANVLTF.

This clonotype was recorded a few times. The CDR3 is CASSLLARIGTGELFF. CDR3 nucleotides: TGTGCCAGCAGCTTACTAGCACGAATAGGCACCGGGGAGCTGTTTTTT. This chain connects TRBV7-6 to TRBJ2-2, with a possible D match to TRBD2 (5 bases). The CDR3 runs 16 residues. Trimming stripped 2 bases from V and 4 bases from J, with 14 bases between. In germline, CDR1 is SGHVS, CDR2 FNYEAQ.

The chain is built from TRBV7-9 and TRBJ2-7, with a weak D call TRBD1 (6 bases). The CDR3 covers 14 residues. Trimming took 5 bases from V and 3 from J, leaving 14 bases between them. Per the germline V gene, CDR1 is SEHNR and CDR2 is FQNEAQ (reference sequence). CDR3 sequence (DNA): TGTGCCAGCAGCCTGAGCCGGGACAACTACGAGCAGTACTTC. Its translation is CASSLSRDNYEQYF.

The J gene is TRBJ1-6, the V gene TRBV7-9; 7 bases fit TRBD1. In germline, CDR1 is SEHNR, CDR2 FQNEAQ (reference sequence). The CDR3 runs to 16 residues. V lost 6 bases to trimming and J lost 0 bases; unmatched junction nucleotides: 5. The CDR3 sequence: CASSPTGSSYNSPLHF. CDR3 DNA: TGTGCCAGCAGTCCGACAGGGAGCTCCTATAATTCACCCCTCCACTTT.

The chain couples TRBV6-2 or TRBV6-3 to TRBJ2-1; TRBD2 agrees at 13 bases. This CDR3 is 17 amino acids long. V lost 6 bases to trimming and J lost 10 bases; unmatched junction nucleotides: 15. The germline V gene has CDR1 MNHEY and CDR2 SVGEGT. In nucleotides, the CDR3 is TGTGCCAGCAGGACCGGCCAAAAGACTAGCGGGAGGCCCGAGCAGTTCTTC. Protein product: CASRTGQKTSGRPEQFF.

In this sample, this clonotype turned up a few times. This chain uses TRBV20-1 with TRBJ1-1; D is unclear. V was trimmed by 6 bases and J by 0 bases, leaving 5 bases between them. The CDR3 totals 11 residues. Germline assignment: CDR1 DFQATT and CDR2 SNEGSKA (reference sequence). DNA of the CDR3: TGCAGTGCAGGCATGAACACTGAAGCTTTCTTT. As protein: CSAGMNTEAFF.

V is TRBV27 and J is TRBJ2-7; 9 bases are shared with TRBD1. Germline assignment: CDR1 MNHEY and CDR2 SMNVEV (reference sequence). J lost 9 bases, V lost 5 bases, and 11 bases had no gene match. This CDR3 is 14 amino acids long. CDR3 nucleotide sequence: TGTGCCAGCAGTCAGACAGGGGGAGCTTTCGGGCAGTACTTC. This translates into CASSQTGGAFGQYF.

The gene calls are TRBV6-1 and TRBJ2-2; 13 bases line up with TRBD2. V trimming: 5 bases; J trimming: 0 bases; junction bases outside the gene matches: 6. Germline CDR1 MNHNS, CDR2 SASEGT. CDR3 length: 18 amino acids. CDR3 in amino acids: CASSLPGLAGSNTGELFF. The CDR3 DNA follows: TGTGCCAGCAGTCTTCCGGGACTAGCGGGATCGAACACCGGGGAGCTGTTTTTT.

This chain joins TRBV6-5 and TRBJ2-2; 10 bases are shared with TRBD1. Germline V lookup: CDR1 MNHEY, CDR2 SVGAGI. After removal of 0 bases from V and 4 bases from J, the junction contained 2 bases not matched to a gene. The CDR3 has 16 amino acids. The CDR3, as DNA: TGTGCCAGCAGTTACTCGAGGGACAGGGGCACCGGGGAGCTGTTTTTT. Translated, it gives CASSYSRDRGTGELFF.

This chain connects TRBV25-1 to TRBJ2-2, with 11 bases lining up with TRBD2. Germline V gene sequence: CDR1 MGHDK, CDR2 SYGVNS. The CDR3 length is 15 residues. With V trimmed by 4 bases and J by 8 bases, 6 bases remained unmatched. The CDR3 DNA follows: TGTGCCAGCAGTGTTAGCGGGAGGGCCGTAGGGGAGCTGTTTTTT. This sequence encodes CASSVSGRAVGELFF.

V gene TRBV24-1 combines with J gene TRBJ2-6; perhaps TRBD1 as D (6 bases). Germline CDR1 and CDR2: KGHDR and SFDVKD. The CDR3 consists of 15 residues. V lost 7 bases to trimming and J lost 2 bases, with 11 bases between them. The CDR3 sequence is CATSEQGTGANVLTF. CDR3 in DNA: TGTGCCACCAGCGAACAGGGAACTGGGGCCAACGTCCTGACTTTC.

This chain joins TRBV14 and TRBJ2-3, with D possibly being TRBD1 or TRBD2 (5 bases each). The V end lost 1 base, the J end lost 2 bases, and 13 bases lay between the germline ends. CDR1 SGHDN and CDR2 FVKESK come from the germline V gene. The CDR3 runs 16 residues. CDR3 protein: CASSQGRRGTTDTQYF. The CDR3 DNA reads TGTGCCAGCAGCCAAGGTCGTAGAGGGACCACAGATACGCAGTATTTT. The complete variable domain, with remaining parts taken from reference TRBV14 and TRBJ2-3, reads EAGVTQFPSHSVIEKGQTVTLRCDPISGHDNLYWYRRVMGKEIKFLLHFVKESKQDESGMPNNRFLAERTGGTYSTLKVQPAELEDSGVYFCASSQGRRGTTDTQYFGPGTRLTVL.

The chain has TRBV3-1 and TRBJ2-1, with 8 bases matching TRBD2. V trimming: 6 bases; J trimming: 0 bases; junction bases outside the gene matches: 13. The germline V gene encodes CDR1 LGHDT and CDR2 YNNKEL (reference sequence). CDR3 size: 18 residues. CDR3 coding DNA: TGTGCCAGCAGTTTACTGATTGGCGGGGGGCGCTCCTACAATGAGCAGTTCTTC. It codes for CASSLLIGGGRSYNEQFF.

The genes are TRBV9 and TRBJ2-1; possible D gene TRBD1, 5 bases. Germline V CDR1 and CDR2: SGDLS, YYNGEE. Trimming shortened V by 2 bases and J by 0 bases, and 18 bases separated the two germline ends. This CDR3 has 18 amino acids. CDR3 nucleotides: TGTGCCAGCAGCGTCAGCTCAGGGCGGCAGAGCTCCTACAATGAGCAGTTCTTC. It yields the protein CASSVSSGRQSSYNEQFF.

Only a few counts were recorded for this clonotype. The rearrangement uses TRBV4-2 and TRBJ2-3; D is tentatively TRBD1 or TRBD2 (5 bases each). Germline CDR1 LGHNA, CDR2 YNFKEQ. CDR3 length: 16 amino acids. V lost 3 bases to trimming and J lost 1 base, with 14 bases between them. This CDR3 reads CASSQASRGGTDTQYF. The CDR3 DNA reads as TGTGCCAGCAGCCAGGCTAGCCGGGGCGGCACAGATACGCAGTATTTT.

In this sample, this clonotype turned up a few times. The chain links TRBV6-2 or TRBV6-3 to TRBJ2-1, with 7 bases that match TRBD1. The CDR3 sequence is 14 residues long. V shed 9 bases, J shed 5 bases, and the junction held 10 bases outside the gene matches. The germline gives CDR1 MNHEY, CDR2 SVGEGT. CDR3 sequence reads: CASKGQVGNNEQFF. In nucleotides, the CDR3 is TGTGCCAGTAAAGGACAGGTCGGAAACAATGAGCAGTTCTTC.

The rearrangement uses TRBV6-5 and TRBJ2-7; D unresolved. The V end was cut by 4 bases, the J end by 3 bases, with 13 bases between. The CDR3 spans 14 residues. Germline loops: CDR1 MNHEY, CDR2 SVGAGI. The CDR3 protein is CASSSPGGLYEQYF. CDR3 nucleotides: TGTGCCAGCAGTTCCCCGGGTGGGCTCTACGAGCAGTACTTC.

The V and J genes are TRBV20-1 and TRBJ2-1; 8 bases map to TRBD2. CDR3 length equals 13 residues. The V gene's germline CDR1 is DFQATT and CDR2 SNEGSKA (reference sequence). The ends lost 6 bases at V and 6 bases at J; junction bases unmatched: 7. CDR3 DNA: TGCAGTGCCCCGTCTGCGGGGGGCAATGAGCAGTTCTTC. Protein sequence: CSAPSAGGNEQFF.

The chain carries TRBV20-1 and TRBJ2-4; D ambiguous. The germline gives CDR1 DFQATT, CDR2 SNEGSKA (reference sequence). The CDR3 is made up of 13 amino acids. Trimming left V 6 bases short and J 0 bases short, with 9 bases between. The CDR3 reads CSARRVAKNIQYF. The CDR3, as DNA: TGCAGTGCCCGACGGGTAGCCAAAAACATTCAGTACTTC.

J is TRBJ2-3 and V is TRBV20-1; unclear D gene. V was pared by 0 bases and J by 2 bases, with 15 bases between. The CDR3 sequence is 16 residues long. Germline-derived CDR1 and CDR2 are DFQATT and SNEGSKA (reference sequence). CDR3 protein: CSARDPGSFFTDTQYF. The CDR3 nucleotides read TGCAGTGCTAGAGATCCGGGCTCTTTTTTCACAGATACGCAGTATTTT.

The CDR3 here is CASSLSGTQQPQHF. As DNA, the CDR3 is TGTGCCAGCAGTTTATCAGGGACCCAGCAGCCCCAGCATTTT. The chain is built from TRBV27 and TRBJ1-5, with D perhaps TRBD1 (5 bases). V was trimmed by 0 bases and J by 7 bases, leaving 10 bases between them. CDR1 and CDR2 (germline): MNHEY, SMNVEV (reference sequence). The CDR3 is 14 residues long.

To note about this clonotype: Mismatch with germline at one junction end may stem from a read error. The rearrangement links TRBV10-3 to TRBJ2-1; 10 bases align to TRBD1. This CDR3 region has 15 residues. Germline assignment: CDR1 ENHRY and CDR2 SYGVKD. The CDR3 nucleotides read TGTGCCGCTAGGAACTGGACAGGGGGAGTCGATGAGCAGTTGTTC. This codes for CAARNWTGGVDEQLF.

This clonotype was seen only a few times. The rearrangement uses TRBV2 and TRBJ2-5, with D possibly TRBD2 on 6 matching bases. Trimming shortened V by 4 bases and J by 7 bases, and 10 bases separated the two germline ends. This CDR3 is 12 amino acids long. Germline-derived CDR1 and CDR2 are SNHLY and FYNNEI. The CDR3 DNA sequence: TGTGCCAGCAGTGGGGAGGCTAGGACCCAGTACTTC. Its translation: CASSGEARTQYF.

This clonotype was seen a few times. V is TRBV10-2 and J is TRBJ2-3, with 9 nucleotides matching TRBD2. Germline V gene sequence: CDR1 WSHSY, CDR2 SAAADI. With 6 bases clipped from V and 5 bases from J, the junction kept 9 bases outside the gene matches. This CDR3 is built from 15 residues. The CDR3 bases are TGCGCCAGCAGGGGAGCGGGGGGCGGCGGAGATACGCAGTATTTT. Residues: CASRGAGGGGDTQYF.